One T cell receptor beta chain is described in this entry. The source of the sample is a study of blood T cell repertoires in COVID-19. Study information: Sources were T cells, B-cell-depleted T cells, or PBMCs; the material itself was cDNA or gDNA.

V was pared by 1 base and J by 2 bases, with 12 bases between. The CDR3 has 15 residues. The V gene's germline CDR1 is MNHEY and CDR2 SVGAGI. Sequenced by immunoSEQ multiplex PCR; TCRdb stores in-frame clones only, minus some. The sample lists roughly 320,000 clones; around 89% were seen once. Patients of the Seattle cohort, enrolled during active infection, were followed longitudinally. The source material was peripheral blood. The chain carries TRBV6-5 and TRBJ2-7, with unresolved D. This TCR came from a woman aged 45-65 years with COVID-19, enrolled during active disease. The CDR3 DNA follows: TGTGCCAGCAGTTACTATGGCAGTCGAACCTACGAGCAGTACTTC. It specifies CASSYYGSRTYEQYF.